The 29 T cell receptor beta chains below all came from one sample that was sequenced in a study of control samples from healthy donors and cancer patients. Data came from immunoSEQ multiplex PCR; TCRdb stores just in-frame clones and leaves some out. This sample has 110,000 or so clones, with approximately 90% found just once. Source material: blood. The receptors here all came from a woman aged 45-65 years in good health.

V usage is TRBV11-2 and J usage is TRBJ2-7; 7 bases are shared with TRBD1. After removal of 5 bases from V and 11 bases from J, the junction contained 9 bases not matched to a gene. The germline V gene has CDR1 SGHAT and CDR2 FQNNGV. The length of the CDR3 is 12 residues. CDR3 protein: CASSPGLGQKYF. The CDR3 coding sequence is TGTGCCAGCAGCCCAGGGTTGGGACAGAAGTACTTC.

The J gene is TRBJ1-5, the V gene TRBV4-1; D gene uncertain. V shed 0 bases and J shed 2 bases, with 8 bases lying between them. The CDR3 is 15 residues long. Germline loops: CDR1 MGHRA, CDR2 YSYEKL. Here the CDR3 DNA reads TGCGCCAGCAGCCAAGAATGGAGCGGCAATCAGCCCCAGCATTTT. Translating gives CASSQEWSGNQPQHF.

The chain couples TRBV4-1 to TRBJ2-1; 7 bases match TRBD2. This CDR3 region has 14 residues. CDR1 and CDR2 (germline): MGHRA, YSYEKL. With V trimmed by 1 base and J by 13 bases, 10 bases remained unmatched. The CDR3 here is CASSQVVGLGLQFF. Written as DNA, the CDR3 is TGCGCCAGCAGCCAAGTTGTAGGGCTGGGACTACAGTTCTTC.

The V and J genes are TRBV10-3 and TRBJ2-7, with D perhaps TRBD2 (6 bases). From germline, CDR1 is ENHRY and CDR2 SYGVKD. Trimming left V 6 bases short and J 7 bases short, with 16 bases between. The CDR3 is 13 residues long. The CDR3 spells CAIRGTSNGEQYV. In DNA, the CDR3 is TGTGCCATCAGGGGGACTTCAAACGGGGAGCAGTACGTC.

CDR3 coding DNA: TGTGCCAGCAGTTACGGCAGGACAGGCAATCAGCCCCAGCATTTT. This encodes CASSYGRTGNQPQHF. The chain carries TRBV6-5 and TRBJ1-5; tentative D call: TRBD1 (6 bases). This CDR3 has 15 amino acids. Germline-derived CDR1 and CDR2 are MNHEY and SVGAGI. V lost 2 bases to trimming and J lost 2 bases, with 10 bases between them.

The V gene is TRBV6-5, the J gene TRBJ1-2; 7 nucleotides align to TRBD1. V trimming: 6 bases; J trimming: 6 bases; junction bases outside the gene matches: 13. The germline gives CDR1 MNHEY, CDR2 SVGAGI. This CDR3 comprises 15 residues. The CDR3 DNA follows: TGTGCCAGCAGCCGCCGACAGGGCGCCCGTAATGGCTACACCTTC. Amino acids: CASSRRQGARNGYTF.

The CDR3 bases are TGCGCCAGCAGCCAAGATCCCGCAGGGGGCGCAGGCTACACCTTC. Protein sequence: CASSQDPAGGAGYTF. V gene TRBV4-3 combines with J gene TRBJ1-2; TRBD1 agrees at 8 bases. This CDR3 is 15 amino acids long. The V gene end was trimmed by 0 bases and the J gene end by 8 bases; junction bases not matched to a gene: 8. Germline values: CDR1 LGHNA, CDR2 YSLEER.

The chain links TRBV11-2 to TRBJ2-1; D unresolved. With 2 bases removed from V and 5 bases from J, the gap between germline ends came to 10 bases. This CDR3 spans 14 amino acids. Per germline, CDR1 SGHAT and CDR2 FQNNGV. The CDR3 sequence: CASSLNVGNNEQFF. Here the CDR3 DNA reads TGTGCCAGCAGCTTAAATGTGGGGAACAATGAGCAGTTCTTC.

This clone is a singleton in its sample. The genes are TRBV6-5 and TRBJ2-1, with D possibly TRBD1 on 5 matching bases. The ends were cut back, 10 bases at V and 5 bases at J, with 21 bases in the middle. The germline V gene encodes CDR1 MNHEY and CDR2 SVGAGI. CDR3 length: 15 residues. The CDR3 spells CATVSGARANNEQFF. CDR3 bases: TGTGCCACCGTTAGTGGGGCTAGGGCAAACAATGAGCAGTTCTTC.

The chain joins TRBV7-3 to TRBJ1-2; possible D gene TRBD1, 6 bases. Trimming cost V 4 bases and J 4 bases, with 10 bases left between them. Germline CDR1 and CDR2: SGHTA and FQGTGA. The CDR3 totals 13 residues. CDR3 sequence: CASSYGGAYGYTF. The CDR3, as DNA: TGTGCCAGCAGCTATGGGGGGGCCTATGGCTACACCTTC.

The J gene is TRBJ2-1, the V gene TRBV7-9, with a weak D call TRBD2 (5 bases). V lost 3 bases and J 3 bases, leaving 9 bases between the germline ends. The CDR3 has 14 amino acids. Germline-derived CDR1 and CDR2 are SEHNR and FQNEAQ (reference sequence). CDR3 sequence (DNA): TGTGCCAGCAGCTTGGAGCGGATCTACAATGAGCAGTTCTTC. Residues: CASSLERIYNEQFF.

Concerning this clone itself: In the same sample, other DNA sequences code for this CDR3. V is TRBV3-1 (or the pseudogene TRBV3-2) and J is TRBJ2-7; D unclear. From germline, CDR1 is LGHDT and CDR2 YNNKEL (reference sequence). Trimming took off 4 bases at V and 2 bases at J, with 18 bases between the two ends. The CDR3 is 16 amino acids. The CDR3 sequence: CASSPTASHPAYEQYF. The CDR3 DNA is TGTGCCAGCAGCCCAACGGCGAGTCACCCAGCCTACGAGCAGTACTTC.

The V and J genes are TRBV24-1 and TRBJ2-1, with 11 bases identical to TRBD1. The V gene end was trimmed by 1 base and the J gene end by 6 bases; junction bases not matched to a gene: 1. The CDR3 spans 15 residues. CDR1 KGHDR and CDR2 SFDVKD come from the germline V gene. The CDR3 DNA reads TGTGCCACCAGTGATTTCGGGACAGGGGGCAATGAGCAGTTCTTC. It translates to CATSDFGTGGNEQFF.

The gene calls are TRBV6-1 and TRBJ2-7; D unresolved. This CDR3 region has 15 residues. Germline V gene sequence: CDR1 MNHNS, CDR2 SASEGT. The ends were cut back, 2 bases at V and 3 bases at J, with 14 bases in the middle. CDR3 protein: CASSESRVRFYEQYV. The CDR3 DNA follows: TGTGCCAGCAGTGAAAGTAGGGTGAGGTTCTACGAGCAGTACGTC.

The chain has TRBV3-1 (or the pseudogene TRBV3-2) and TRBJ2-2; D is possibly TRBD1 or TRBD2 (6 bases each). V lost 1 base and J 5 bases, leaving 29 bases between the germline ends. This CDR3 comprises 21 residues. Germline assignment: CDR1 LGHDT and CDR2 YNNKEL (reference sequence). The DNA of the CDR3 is TGTGCCAGCAGCCAAGGGAGTTTAACCTTCCCCGGGGGCGCTTTTACCGGGGAGCTGTTTTTT. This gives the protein CASSQGSLTFPGGAFTGELFF.

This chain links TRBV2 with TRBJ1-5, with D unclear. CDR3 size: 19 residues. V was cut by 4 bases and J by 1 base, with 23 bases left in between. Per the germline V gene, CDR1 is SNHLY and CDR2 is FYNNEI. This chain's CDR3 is CASSGPTASGLASNQPQHF. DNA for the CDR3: TGTGCCAGCAGTGGGCCGACGGCCTCAGGCTTAGCGAGCAATCAGCCCCAGCATTTT.

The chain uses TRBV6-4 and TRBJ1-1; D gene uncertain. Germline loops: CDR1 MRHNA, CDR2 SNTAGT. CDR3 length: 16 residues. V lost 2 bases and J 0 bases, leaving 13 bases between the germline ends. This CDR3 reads CASSDRPETMNTEAFF. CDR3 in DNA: TGTGCCAGCAGTGACAGGCCCGAGACCATGAACACTGAAGCTTTCTTT.

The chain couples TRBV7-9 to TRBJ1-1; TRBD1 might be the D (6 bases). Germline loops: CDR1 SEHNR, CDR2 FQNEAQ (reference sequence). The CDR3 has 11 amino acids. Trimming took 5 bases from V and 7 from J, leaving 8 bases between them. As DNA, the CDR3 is TGTGCCAGCAGCCTAGGGGGTGAAGCTTTCTTT. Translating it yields CASSLGGEAFF.

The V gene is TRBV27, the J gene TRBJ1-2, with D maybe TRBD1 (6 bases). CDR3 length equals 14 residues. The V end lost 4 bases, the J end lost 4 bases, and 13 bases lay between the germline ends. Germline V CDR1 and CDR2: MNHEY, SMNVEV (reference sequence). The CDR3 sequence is CASSYGGAGYGYTF. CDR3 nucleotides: TGTGCCAGCAGTTACGGGGGCGCGGGCTATGGCTACACCTTC.

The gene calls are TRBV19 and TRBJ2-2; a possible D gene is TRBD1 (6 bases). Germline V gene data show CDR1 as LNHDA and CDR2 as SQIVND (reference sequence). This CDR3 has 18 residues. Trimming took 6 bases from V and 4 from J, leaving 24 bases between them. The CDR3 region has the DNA TGTGCCAGTAGGGACAACCTTTGGACAGTTGTGAGCACCGGGGAGCTGTTTTTT. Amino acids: CASRDNLWTVVSTGELFF.

The CDR3 coding sequence is TGTGCCAGCAGTTTGGCGGGCACAGATACGCAGTATTTT. Translated, it gives CASSLAGTDTQYF. The rearrangement joins TRBV28 to TRBJ2-3; D not resolved. This CDR3 has 13 amino acids. V dropped 3 bases and J dropped 1 base, with 5 bases sitting between them. Looked up from germline, CDR1 is MDHEN and CDR2 is SYDVKM.

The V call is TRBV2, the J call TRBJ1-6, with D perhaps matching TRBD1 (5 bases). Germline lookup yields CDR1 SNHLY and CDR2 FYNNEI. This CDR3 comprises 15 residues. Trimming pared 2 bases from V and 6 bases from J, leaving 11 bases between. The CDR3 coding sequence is TGTGCCAGCAGTGAAAACGGGGGTGGTAATTCACCCCTCCACTTT. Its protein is CASSENGGGNSPLHF.

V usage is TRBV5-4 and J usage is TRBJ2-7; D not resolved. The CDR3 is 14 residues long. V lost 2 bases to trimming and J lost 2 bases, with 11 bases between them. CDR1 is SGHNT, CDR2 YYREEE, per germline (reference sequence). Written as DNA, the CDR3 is TGTGCCAGCAGCTTATCCGGCAGAGCCTACGAGCAGTACTTC. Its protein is CASSLSGRAYEQYF. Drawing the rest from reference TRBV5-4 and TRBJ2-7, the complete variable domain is ETGVTQSPTHLIKTRGQQVTLRCSSQSGHNTVSWYQQALGQGPQFIFQYYREEENGRGNFPPRFSGLQFPNYSSELNVNALELDDSALYLCASSLSGRAYEQYFGPGTRLTVT.

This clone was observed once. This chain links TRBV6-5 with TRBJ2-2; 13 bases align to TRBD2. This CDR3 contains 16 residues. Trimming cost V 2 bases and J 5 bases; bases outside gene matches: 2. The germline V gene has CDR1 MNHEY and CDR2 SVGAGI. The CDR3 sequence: CASSYLGLAGTGELFF. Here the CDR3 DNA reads TGTGCCAGCAGTTACCTGGGACTAGCGGGAACCGGGGAGCTGTTTTTT.

CDR3 DNA sequence: TGTGCCAGCAGCCGGGTCAGAGGAAACACCATATATTTT. Translating it yields CASSRVRGNTIYF. The V gene is TRBV14, the J gene TRBJ1-3; D ambiguous. The CDR3 has 13 residues. The V end was cut by 4 bases, the J end by 4 bases, with 8 bases between. Germline V lookup: CDR1 SGHDN, CDR2 FVKESK.

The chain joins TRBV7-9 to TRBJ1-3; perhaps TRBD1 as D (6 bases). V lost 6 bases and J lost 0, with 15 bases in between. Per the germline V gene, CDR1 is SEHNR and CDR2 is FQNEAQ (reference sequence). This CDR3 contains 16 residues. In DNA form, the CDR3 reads TGTGCCAGCAGGCTCTGGGCGGGACACTCTGGAAACACCATATATTTT. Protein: CASRLWAGHSGNTIYF.

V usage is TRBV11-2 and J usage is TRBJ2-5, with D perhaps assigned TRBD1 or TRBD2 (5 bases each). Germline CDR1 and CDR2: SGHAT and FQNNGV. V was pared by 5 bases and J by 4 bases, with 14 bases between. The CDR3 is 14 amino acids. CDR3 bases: TGTGCCAGCAGCCTGAACCGGGACCCAGAGACCCAGTACTTC. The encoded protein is CASSLNRDPETQYF.

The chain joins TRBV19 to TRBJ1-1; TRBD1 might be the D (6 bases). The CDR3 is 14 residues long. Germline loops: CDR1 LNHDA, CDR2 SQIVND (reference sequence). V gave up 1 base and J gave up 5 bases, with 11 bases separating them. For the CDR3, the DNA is TGTGCCAGTAGTATAGTACAGGGAGGGACTGAAGCTTTCTTT. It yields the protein CASSIVQGGTEAFF.

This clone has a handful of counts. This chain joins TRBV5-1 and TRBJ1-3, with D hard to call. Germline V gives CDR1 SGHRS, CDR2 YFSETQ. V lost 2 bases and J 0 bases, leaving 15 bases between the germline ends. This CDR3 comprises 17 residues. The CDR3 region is CASSFAGPLSSGNTIYF. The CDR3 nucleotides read TGCGCCAGCAGCTTTGCCGGGCCCCTATCCTCTGGAAACACCATATATTTT.